This TCR beta chain was obtained from a study of control samples from healthy donors and cancer patients. Germline CDR1 reads SGHTA; CDR2 reads FQGNSA. V lost 4 bases and J 5 bases, leaving 13 bases between the germline ends. The CDR3 has 14 amino acids. Clones were sequenced by immunoSEQ multiplex PCR, and TCRdb holds only the in-frame ones, with some missing. The table has 130,000 or so clones, 90% to 95% seen once. Sequences were obtained from PBMCs. This receptor was taken from a man aged 55 to 70 with colorectal cancer. This sequence joins TRBV7-2 and TRBJ2-3, with a weak D call TRBD1 (6 bases). In DNA form, the CDR3 reads TGTGCCAGCAGCTCCTCCAGGGGAATAGATACGCAGTATTTT. It is translated as CASSSSRGIDTQYF.